Presented here are 14 T cell receptor beta chains from one specimen sequenced in a study of response to subunit inactivated influenza vaccine. TCRdb recomputed calls from the RT-PCR reads with MiXCR, one row per CDR3 protein. The profile covers some 600,000 distinct CDR3 sequences, with around 13% appearing a single time and 7.5% to 8% taken by the ten largest. This sample comprised PBMCs from blood, obtained less than 15 days before vaccination. These receptors came from a man aged 50-59 years who received an inactivated influenza vaccine.

This clonotype was counted between two and nine times. The gene calls are TRBV28 and TRBJ1-5; D is unresolved. The CDR3 length is 15 residues. Trimming cost V 6 bases and J 0 bases, with 12 bases left between them. The germline V gene has CDR1 MDHEN and CDR2 SYDVKM. As DNA, the CDR3 is TGTGCCAGCAGGCTGGACGGCCTTAGCAATCAGCCCCAGCATTTT. It yields the protein CASRLDGLSNQPQHF.

The V call is TRBV5-1, the J call TRBJ2-3; 7 bases align to TRBD1. CDR1 and CDR2 (germline): SGHRS, YFSETQ. This CDR3 region has 17 residues. Trimming removed 4 bases from V and 0 bases from J; junction bases left unmatched: 11. CDR3 region: CASSNPGQQVSTDTQYF. CDR3 nucleotide sequence: TGCGCCAGCAGCAACCCGGGACAGCAGGTTAGCACAGATACGCAGTATTTT.

This clonotype came up many times. This chain joins TRBV12-3 or TRBV12-4 and TRBJ1-1; D uncertain. CDR3 size: 15 residues. Deletions cut 7 bases from V and 1 base from J, with 16 bases between. The chain's CDR3 is CASNLGRSTNTEAFF. In DNA form, the CDR3 reads TGTGCCAGCAACCTCGGACGGTCGACGAACACTGAAGCTTTCTTT.

This clonotype was counted only a few times. The CDR3 sequence is CARRSGEQNTEAFF. CDR3 bases: TGTGCCAGGCGGTCAGGGGAGCAGAACACTGAAGCTTTCTTT. The chain recombines TRBV2 with TRBJ1-1, with a possible D match to TRBD1 (6 bases). Trimming pared 9 bases from V and 1 base from J, leaving 15 bases between. CDR1 and CDR2 from the germline V gene are SNHLY and FYNNEI. This CDR3 is built from 14 residues.

The rearrangement joins TRBV7-9 to TRBJ2-7, with no clear D. The CDR3 length is 13 residues. Germline values: CDR1 SEHNR, CDR2 FQNEAQ (reference sequence). Trimming removed 7 bases from V and 7 bases from J, with 17 bases in between. This CDR3 reads CASTELGVSEQYF. In nucleotides, the CDR3 is TGTGCCAGCACCGAACTTGGGGTTAGTGAGCAGTACTTC.

The chain uses TRBV20-1 and TRBJ1-6, with 11 positions matching TRBD1. With 6 bases clipped from V and 10 bases from J, the junction kept 11 bases outside the gene matches. Per the germline V gene, CDR1 is DFQATT and CDR2 is SNEGSKA (reference sequence). This CDR3 has 15 amino acids. The CDR3 DNA follows: TGCAGTGCGGAGCCCCCGGGACAGGGGGGCTCACCCCTCCACTTT. Its translation is CSAEPPGQGGSPLHF.

The chain links TRBV4-3 to TRBJ2-1; unclear D gene. The CDR3 spans 15 residues. Deletions cut 1 base from V and 0 bases from J, with 7 bases between. Germline V lookup: CDR1 LGHNA, CDR2 YSLEER. The CDR3: CASSQAHSSYNEQFF. The DNA for the CDR3 is TGCGCCAGCAGCCAAGCGCACAGCTCCTACAATGAGCAGTTCTTC.

The rearrangement links TRBV7-2 to TRBJ1-6; 7 nucleotides align to TRBD1. The trim removed 1 base at V and 10 bases at J, leaving 4 bases unmatched. The CDR3 covers 14 residues. Germline V gene sequence: CDR1 SGHTA, CDR2 FQGNSA. The CDR3 loop reads CASSLGQTGSPLHF. The CDR3 nucleotides are TGTGCCAGCAGCTTAGGACAGACAGGGTCACCCCTCCACTTT.

This clonotype occurred a few times. The genes are TRBV15 and TRBJ2-1; D is uncertain. This CDR3 is 13 amino acids long. Germline-derived CDR1 and CDR2 are LNHNV and YYDKDF (reference sequence). Trimming removed 0 bases at V and 5 bases at J, with 5 bases between. The CDR3 spells CATSRDLHNEQFF. DNA of the CDR3: TGTGCCACCAGCAGAGATCTTCACAATGAGCAGTTCTTC.

V usage is TRBV18 and J usage is TRBJ2-1, with 7 bases that match TRBD2. The V and J ends lost 3 bases and 9 bases, in that order; junction bases with no gene match: 5. The CDR3 totals 13 residues. Germline V lookup: CDR1 KGHSH, CDR2 LQKENI. CDR3: CASSPRPGGEQFF. The CDR3 region has the DNA TGTGCCAGCTCACCTCGACCGGGAGGTGAGCAGTTCTTC.

This clonotype was counted a single time. The junction departs from germline at one end; a sequencing error may be responsible. This rearrangement joins TRBV5-6 to TRBJ2-7; D perhaps matches TRBD2 (6 bases). The V gene's germline CDR1 is SGHDT and CDR2 YYEEEE. The CDR3 is 12 residues long. This chain's CDR3 is CASSLGGDEEYF. DNA of the CDR3: TGTGCCAGCAGCTTGGGCGGGGACGAGGAGTACTTC.

The V and J genes are TRBV9 and TRBJ2-1; 8 bases match TRBD2. Germline V gene lookup returns CDR1 SGDLS and CDR2 YYNGEE. The CDR3 is made up of 13 amino acids. After removal of 7 bases from V and 10 bases from J, the junction contained 10 bases not matched to a gene. The CDR3 loop reads CASQRGGSGEQFF. CDR3 bases: TGTGCCAGCCAACGCGGGGGGTCAGGAGAGCAGTTCTTC.

This clonotype was counted between two and nine times. The J gene is TRBJ2-3, the V gene TRBV10-3; D remains unclear. The V gene's germline CDR1 is ENHRY and CDR2 SYGVKD. The CDR3 has 15 amino acids. Trimming took 0 bases from V and 4 from J, leaving 11 bases between them. CDR3 DNA: TGTGCCATCAGTGAGTCAGATTCGTTTGCAGATACGCAGTATTTT. Its translation is CAISESDSFADTQYF.

V and J are TRBV7-9 and TRBJ2-3, with D uncertain. There are 14 residues in the CDR3. In germline, CDR1 is SEHNR, CDR2 FQNEAQ (reference sequence). The V end lost 4 bases, the J end lost 2 bases, and 10 bases lay between the germline ends. CDR3 DNA sequence: TGTGCCAGCAGCTCACAGATGACCACAGATACGCAGTATTTT. Translation: CASSSQMTTDTQYF.